The 9 T cell receptor beta chains reported below all come from one sample, sequenced in a study of cytotoxic CD8 clonotypes in ibrutinib-treated CLL. Sequencing used immunoSEQ multiplex PCR; TCRdb keeps in-frame clones, though not all of them. In the table there are under 40,000 clones, 49% of which are singletons. The source was PBMCs, collected before ibrutinib treatment. These receptors were obtained from a human donor with chronic lymphocytic leukemia.

This clone was found a few times. The V call is TRBV7-9, the J call TRBJ2-5; no reliable D call. CDR3 length: 12 residues. V lost 8 bases, J lost 5 bases, and 12 bases lay in between. Germline loops: CDR1 SEHNR, CDR2 FQNEAQ (reference sequence). CDR3 sequence (DNA): TGTGCCAGCGAAAGCACTGGGGAGACCCAGTACTTC. It translates to CASESTGETQYF.

The rearrangement uses TRBV9 and TRBJ2-2; D gene uncertain. Trimming left V 0 bases short and J 4 bases short, with 1 base between. Germline values: CDR1 SGDLS, CDR2 YYNGEE. The CDR3 runs to 12 residues. The CDR3 is CASSVVTGELFF. Written as DNA, the CDR3 is TGTGCCAGCAGCGTAGTCACCGGGGAGCTGTTTTTT.

This clone was found a few times. The CDR3 is CASSLAGREKQRTQYF. The CDR3 DNA reads TGTGCCAGCAGCTTAGCGGGCCGGGAAAAGCAGCGGACGCAGTATTTT. The chain uses TRBV11-2 and TRBJ2-3, with a tentative D call TRBD2 (5 bases). The ends were cut back, 1 base at V and 9 bases at J, with 20 bases in the middle. The CDR3 is 16 amino acids. Germline values: CDR1 SGHAT, CDR2 FQNNGV.

The gene calls are TRBV28 and TRBJ2-4; tentative D call: TRBD1 (5 bases). The V gene lost 5 bases and the J gene lost 8 bases, with 25 bases spanning the gap. There are 17 residues in the CDR3. Per the germline V gene, CDR1 is MDHEN and CDR2 is SYDVKM. The CDR3 reads CASSPSTLGPRRYIQYF. The CDR3 nucleotides are TGTGCCAGCAGTCCCTCAACCTTGGGGCCGCGGAGATACATTCAGTACTTC. Combining the CDR3 with reference TRBV28 and TRBJ2-4 gives the whole variable domain DVKVTQSSRYLVKRTGEKVFLECVQDMDHENMFWYRQDPGLGLRLIYFSYDVKMKEKGDIPEGYSVSREKKERFSLILESASTNQTSMYLCASSPSTLGPRRYIQYFGAGTRLSVL.

The gene calls are TRBV5-6 and TRBJ2-3; D not resolved. CDR1 is SGHDT and CDR2 is YYEEEE in the germline V gene. The CDR3 has 13 amino acids. Trimming took off 0 bases at V and 3 bases at J, with 5 bases between the two ends. For the CDR3, the DNA is TGTGCCAGCAGCTTGGCCCGGACAGATACGCAGTATTTT. Protein: CASSLARTDTQYF. Combining the CDR3 with reference TRBV5-6 and TRBJ2-3 gives the whole variable domain DAGVTQSPTHLIKTRGQQVTLRCSPKSGHDTVSWYQQALGQGPQFIFQYYEEEERQRGNFPDRFSGHQFPNYSSELNVNALLLGDSALYLCASSLARTDTQYFGPGTRLTVL.

The V and J genes are TRBV7-6 and TRBJ1-2; no clear D. The CDR3 runs to 13 residues. Germline V gives CDR1 SGHVS, CDR2 FNYEAQ. V lost 5 bases and J lost 5, with 12 bases in between. The CDR3 bases are TGTGCCAGCAGCCCGGACGGCTCTTATGGCTACACCTTC. Residues: CASSPDGSYGYTF.

V usage is TRBV7-8 and J usage is TRBJ1-1; D gene ambiguous. CDR3 size: 15 residues. V gave up 2 bases and J gave up 2 bases, with 12 bases separating them. Looked up from germline, CDR1 is SGHVS and CDR2 is FQNEAQ. CDR3 sequence reads: CASSLKARENTEAFF. Here the CDR3 DNA reads TGTGCCAGCAGCTTAAAGGCCCGGGAAAACACTGAAGCTTTCTTT.

This clone was seen a handful of times. The gene calls are TRBV7-6 and TRBJ1-2, with D perhaps matching TRBD1 (6 bases). The CDR3 covers 14 residues. Germline loops: CDR1 SGHVS, CDR2 FNYEAQ. V dropped 5 bases and J dropped 4 bases, with 14 bases sitting between them. The CDR3: CASSRDRTSYGYTF. The DNA of the CDR3 is TGTGCCAGCAGCCGAGACAGGACAAGCTATGGCTACACCTTC.

In this sample, this clone turned up once. The rearrangement uses TRBV9 and TRBJ1-6; possible D gene TRBD1, 6 bases. The length of the CDR3 is 15 residues. The germline CDR1 and CDR2 sequences are SGDLS and YYNGEE. V was shortened by 6 bases and J by 2 bases, with 12 bases between the two germline ends. In DNA form, the CDR3 reads TGTGCCAGCACCGAAGACAGGCCCTATAATTCACCCCTCCACTTT. Translating it yields CASTEDRPYNSPLHF.